These 12 T cell receptor beta chains share one sample of origin, sequenced in a study of blood T cell repertoires in COVID-19. Only in-frame clones appear in the TCRdb table, and some are missing; sequencing was by immunoSEQ multiplex PCR. The sample holds under 250,000 clones; almost 85% are singletons and the top ten take roughly 4%. The specimen sequenced was peripheral blood. The source is a man aged 50 or older with acute or convalescent COVID-19.

This clone was detected only a few times. A much larger clonotype is one base distant, so this may be a read error. Other DNA sequences in this sample translate to the same CDR3. This sequence joins TRBV20-1 and TRBJ2-7, with D perhaps TRBD1 (5 bases). The length of the CDR3 is 11 residues. Germline-derived CDR1 and CDR2 are DFQATT and SNEGSKA (reference sequence). With 5 bases removed from V and 2 bases from J, the gap between germline ends came to 7 bases. CDR3 sequence: CSALRAYEQYF. The DNA of the CDR3 is TGCAGTGCTCTCAGGGCCTACGAGCAGTACTTC.

The rearrangement uses TRBV28 and TRBJ2-1; 9 bases line up with TRBD2. The CDR3 runs 16 residues. The junction had 9 bases not matched to a gene; V was cut back by 4 bases and J by 5 bases. Germline CDR1 reads MDHEN; CDR2 reads SYDVKM. In DNA form, the CDR3 reads TGTGCCAGCAGTTCCCTTCCGACTAGCGGCAACAATGAGCAGTTCTTC. It encodes CASSSLPTSGNNEQFF.

The chain joins TRBV28 to TRBJ2-5, with 9 bases fitting TRBD2. This CDR3 spans 19 amino acids. Germline lookup yields CDR1 MDHEN and CDR2 SYDVKM. V lost 3 bases and J lost 2; bases outside the gene matches: 16. The CDR3 reads CASSFFPDHPSGIQETQYF. The CDR3 DNA reads TGTGCCAGCAGTTTCTTTCCAGACCACCCTAGCGGGATACAAGAGACCCAGTACTTC.

The chain recombines TRBV4-1 with TRBJ1-1; 10 bases align to TRBD1. The CDR3 length is 14 residues. Germline V gives CDR1 MGHRA, CDR2 YSYEKL. V trimming: 7 bases; J trimming: 1 base; junction bases outside the gene matches: 3. CDR3 in amino acids: CASTRTGGNTEAFF. CDR3 bases: TGCGCCAGCACGCGGACAGGGGGGAACACTGAAGCTTTCTTT.

V usage is TRBV14 and J usage is TRBJ1-2, with D possibly matching TRBD1 (6 bases). Germline values: CDR1 SGHDN, CDR2 FVKESK. Trimming took off 2 bases at V and 7 bases at J, with 11 bases between the two ends. CDR3 length equals 13 residues. For the CDR3, the DNA is TGTGCCAGCAGCCAAAGCAGGGGCGGTGGCTACACCTTC. Encoded protein: CASSQSRGGGYTF.

V is TRBV27 and J is TRBJ1-4, with a weak D call TRBD1 (5 bases). This CDR3 comprises 16 residues. CDR1 and CDR2 (germline): MNHEY, SMNVEV (reference sequence). Trimming stripped 5 bases from V and 7 bases from J, with 20 bases between. The CDR3 sequence: CASSQTLGHLSEKLFF. The CDR3 nucleotides are TGTGCCAGCAGTCAAACCCTAGGACACTTAAGTGAAAAACTGTTTTTT.

As concerns this clone: The sample has other DNA sequences that encode this CDR3 too. This chain joins TRBV30 and TRBJ2-5; tentative D call: TRBD2 (5 bases). There are 12 residues in the CDR3. Germline lookup yields CDR1 GTSNPN and CDR2 SVGIG (reference sequence). V gave up 0 bases and J gave up 4 bases, with 6 bases separating them. CDR3 region: CAWSVGGETQYF. Here the CDR3 DNA reads TGTGCCTGGAGTGTAGGAGGAGAGACCCAGTACTTC.

The CDR3 protein is CASRASPASGGAYNEQFF. The CDR3 DNA reads TGTGCCAGCAGAGCATCTCCGGCTAGCGGGGGGGCTTACAATGAGCAGTTCTTC. This rearrangement joins TRBV11-2 to TRBJ2-1; TRBD2 agrees at 12 bases. Unmatched junction bases numbered 13, after V lost 6 bases and J lost 4 bases. Germline values: CDR1 SGHAT, CDR2 FQNNGV. There are 18 residues in the CDR3.

This chain links TRBV27 with TRBJ2-7, with TRBD1 matching over 7 bases. The germline V gene has CDR1 MNHEY and CDR2 SMNVEV (reference sequence). Losses at the gene ends were 3 bases for V and 5 bases for J; bases not matched to a gene: 4. The CDR3 contains 13 residues. The CDR3 protein is CASSLQTGHEQYF. The CDR3, as DNA: TGTGCCAGCAGTTTGCAGACAGGGCACGAGCAGTACTTC.

CDR3 loop: CASNGLAGAGTDTQYF. CDR3 nucleotide sequence: TGTGCCAGCAACGGACTAGCGGGAGCTGGCACAGATACGCAGTATTTT. The chain has TRBV2 and TRBJ2-3; 13 positions agree with TRBD2. The CDR3 has 16 amino acids. The germline V gene has CDR1 SNHLY and CDR2 FYNNEI. Germline trimming cut 7 bases from V and 1 base from J; bases unmatched to any gene: 5.

As concerns this clone: The germline gene is not matched at one end of the junction; a read error may be the cause. V and J are TRBV7-7 and TRBJ2-1, with 9 bases lining up with TRBD2. The CDR3 spans 17 residues. Germline V lookup: CDR1 SSHAT, CDR2 FNYEAQ (reference sequence). CDR3 nucleotide sequence: TGTGCTAGCAGCTTAGTCCCTTCTAGCGGGGTCCGGGGTGAGCAGTTCTTC. Translated: CASSLVPSSGVRGEQFF.

The chain employs TRBV5-6 and TRBJ1-2, with 9 bases matching TRBD1. Germline loops: CDR1 SGHDT, CDR2 YYEEEE. The CDR3 extends over 12 amino acids. V shed 6 bases and J 8 bases; nucleotides not matched to a gene: 5. CDR3: CASNDRGDGYTF. The CDR3 DNA is TGTGCCAGCAACGACAGGGGGGACGGCTACACCTTC.